The clone carrying this T cell receptor (beta chain) was counted ten times or more. The antigen remains undetermined. Documented time point: newly diagnosed GD, antithyroid drugs for less than 3 months. The TCR library used RNA extracted from PBMCs. This sample is part of a study of regulatory T cells in long-lasting Graves disease. Study-wide findings and caveats: Persistent-disease Graves' patients showed less TCR diversity than new cases. Having only a small sample size may have limited accuracy.

Arm-PCR of CDR3 regions and iRepertoire HTBI primers were used to build TCR beta libraries. TCRdb itself ran the multiplex PCR reads through MiXCR, one entry per CDR3 protein. The data contain around 400,000 distinct CDR3 sequences, roughly 16% of them singletons. Germline assignment: CDR1 MDHEN and CDR2 SYDVKM. Trimming removed 5 bases at V and 0 bases at J, with 14 bases between. CDR3 size: 16 residues. The sequence came from a female donor with Graves disease. The source was peripheral blood mononuclear cells (PBMCs), collected at new diagnosis, from a patient treated with antithyroid drugs. The chain uses TRBV28 and TRBJ1-3; D is perhaps TRBD1 (5 bases). CDR3 loop: CASSVRVPISGNTIYF. For the CDR3, the DNA is TGTGCCAGCAGTGTCAGGGTACCTATCTCTGGAAACACCATATATTTT.